This TCR beta chain emerged from a study of T cell responses to AZD1222 COVID-19 vaccine. Points from the study as a whole: Regions 160-218 and 743-854 held dominance among vaccine-associated CD4 TCRs, which spanned spike. Among those given AZD1222, only five or six were seropositive at baseline. Spike-specific TCR breadth rose after two AZD1222 doses, and depth rose as well.

As regards this clone: Its cognate antigen is unknown.

Here immunoSEQ multiplex PCR was the method, and the copy in TCRdb shows in-frame clones only, minus some. There are 150,000 to 200,000 clones in the sample; 80% to 95% occur only once, and about 2.5% lies in the top ten. With 1 base removed from V and 5 bases from J, the gap between germline ends came to 11 bases. Germline V gene data show CDR1 as SGHAT and CDR2 as FQNNGV. The length of the CDR3 is 15 residues. The clonotype was recovered from an adult in good health. Sample: peripheral blood, taken on day 0 of AZD1222 vaccination. V is TRBV11-2 and J is TRBJ2-2; D unresolved. CDR3 in DNA: TGTGCCAGCAGCTTAGTACGTCCGCCGACCGGGGAGCTGTTTTTT. This sequence encodes CASSLVRPPTGELFF.